The rows below give T cell receptor beta chains drawn from one sample of a study of identical twins. One entry per CDR3 protein results from TCRdb running MiXCR on the 5' RACE reads. The sample has more than 1.5 million distinct CDR3 sequences; about 31% are singletons. The material sequenced was cord blood. These receptors were collected from a newborn girl in good health. Each CDR3 is given with its conserved first and last residue. Rows may omit the clone size; those that give it use once, few, many or a size class.

j_call v_call clone_size cdr3_aa
TRBJ2-1 TRBV12-3/TRBV12-4 few CASSPDREQDNEQFF
TRBJ2-7 TRBV3-1 . CATGSTYEQYF
TRBJ2-7 TRBV5-6 . CASSTGSVTYEQYF
TRBJ2-1 TRBV5-1 few CASSLEEGRSYNEQFF
TRBJ2-3 TRBV5-1 . CASSLTSGIADTQYF
TRBJ2-6 TRBV13 few CASSTYMISGANVLTF
TRBJ1-6 TRBV20-1 . CSARVLAADNSPLHF
TRBJ1-2 TRBV29-1 . CSVGGQGAFGYTF
TRBJ2-1 TRBV14 . CASSQVRGSEQFF
TRBJ1-4 TRBV5-4 few CASSLEGTTNEKLFF
. TRBV6-5 few CASSYKLAGRNEQYF
TRBJ2-1 TRBV7-2 few CASSASGTSEQFF
TRBJ1-1 TRBV5-1 . CASSLGPGQGAKNTEAFF
TRBJ2-7 TRBV11-2 few CASSSLAGGPLNEQYF
TRBJ2-5 TRBV7-9 . CASSFRSDGGWETQYF
TRBJ1-2 TRBV5-5 . CASSLQGSLDGYTF
TRBJ2-7 TRBV7-9 . CASSTRQGVSSYEQYF
TRBJ1-4 TRBV7-9 . CASTLAGANEKLFF
TRBJ2-3 TRBV9 . CASSEIDRATDTQYF
TRBJ1-1 TRBV25-1 . CASSEWRDSEAFF
TRBJ2-7 TRBV18 many CASSLAEEQYF
TRBJ2-2 TRBV5-1 once CASSRRDLPTGELFF
TRBJ2-7 TRBV6-2/TRBV6-3 few CASSRYPPLKPSEQYF
TRBJ2-3 TRBV29-1 many CSVGGQGASSTDTQYF
TRBJ2-3 TRBV20-1 . CSAETIAGGPTDTQYF